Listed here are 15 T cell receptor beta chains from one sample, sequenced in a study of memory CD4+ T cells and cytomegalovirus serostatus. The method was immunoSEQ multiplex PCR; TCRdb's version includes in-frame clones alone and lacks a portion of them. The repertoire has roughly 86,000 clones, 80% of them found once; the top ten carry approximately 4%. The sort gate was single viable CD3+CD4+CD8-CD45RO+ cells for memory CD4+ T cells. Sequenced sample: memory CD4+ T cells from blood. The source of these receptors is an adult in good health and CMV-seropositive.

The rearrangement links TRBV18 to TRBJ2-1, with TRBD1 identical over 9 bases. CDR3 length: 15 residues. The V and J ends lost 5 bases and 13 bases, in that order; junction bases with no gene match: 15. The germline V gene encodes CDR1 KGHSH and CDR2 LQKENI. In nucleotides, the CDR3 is TGTGCCAGCTCATCCGGACAGGGGAGGATTGTGGGTCAGTTCTTC. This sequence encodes CASSSGQGRIVGQFF.

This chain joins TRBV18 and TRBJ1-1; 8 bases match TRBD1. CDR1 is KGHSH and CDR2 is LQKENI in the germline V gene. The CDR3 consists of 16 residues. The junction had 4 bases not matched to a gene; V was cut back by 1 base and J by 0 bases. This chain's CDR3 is CASSPQQGDMNTEAFF. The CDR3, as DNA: TGTGCCAGCTCACCACAACAGGGGGATATGAACACTGAAGCTTTCTTT.

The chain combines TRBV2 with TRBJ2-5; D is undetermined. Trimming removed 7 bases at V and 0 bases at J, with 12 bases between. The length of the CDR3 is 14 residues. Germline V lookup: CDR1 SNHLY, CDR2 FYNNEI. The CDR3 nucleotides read TGTGCCAGCAAGAACGGGCCGAACCAAGAGACCCAGTACTTC. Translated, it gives CASKNGPNQETQYF.

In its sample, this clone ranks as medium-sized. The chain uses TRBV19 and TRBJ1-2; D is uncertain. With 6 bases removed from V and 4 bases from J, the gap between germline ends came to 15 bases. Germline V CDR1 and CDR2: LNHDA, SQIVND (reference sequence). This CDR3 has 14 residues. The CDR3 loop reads CASSPDTTPYGYTF. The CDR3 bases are TGTGCCAGTAGCCCTGACACAACGCCCTATGGCTACACCTTC.

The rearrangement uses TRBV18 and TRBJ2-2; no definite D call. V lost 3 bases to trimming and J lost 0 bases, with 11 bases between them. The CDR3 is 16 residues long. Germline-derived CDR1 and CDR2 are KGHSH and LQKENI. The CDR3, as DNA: TGTGCCAGCTCACCTCGGGTCGACGCGAACACCGGGGAGCTGTTTTTT. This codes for CASSPRVDANTGELFF.

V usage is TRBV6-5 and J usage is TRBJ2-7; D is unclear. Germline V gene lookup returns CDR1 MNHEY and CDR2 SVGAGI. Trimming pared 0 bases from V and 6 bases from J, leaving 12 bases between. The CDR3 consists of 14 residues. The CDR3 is CASSYSPGWGEQYF. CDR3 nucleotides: TGTGCCAGCAGTTACTCGCCCGGGTGGGGCGAGCAGTACTTC.

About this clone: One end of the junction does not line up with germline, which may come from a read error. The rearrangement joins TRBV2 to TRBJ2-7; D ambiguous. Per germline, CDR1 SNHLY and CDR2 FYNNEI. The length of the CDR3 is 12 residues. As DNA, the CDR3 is TGTGCCAGCAGTGATACCTCCCACGAGCAGTACTTC. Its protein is CASSDTSHEQYF.

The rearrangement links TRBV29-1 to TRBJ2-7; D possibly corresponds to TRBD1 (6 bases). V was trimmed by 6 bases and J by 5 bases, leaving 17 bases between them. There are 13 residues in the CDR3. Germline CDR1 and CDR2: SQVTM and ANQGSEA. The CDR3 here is CSVRATSGDEQYF. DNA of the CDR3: TGCAGCGTGCGGGCAACGTCAGGGGACGAGCAGTACTTC.

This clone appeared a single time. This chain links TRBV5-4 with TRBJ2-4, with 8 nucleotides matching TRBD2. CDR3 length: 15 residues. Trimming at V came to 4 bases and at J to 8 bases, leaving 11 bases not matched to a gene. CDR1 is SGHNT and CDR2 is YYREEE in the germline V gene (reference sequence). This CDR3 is CASSRGAGEGDIQYF. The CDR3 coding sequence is TGTGCCAGCAGCCGAGGAGCGGGAGAGGGGGACATTCAGTACTTC. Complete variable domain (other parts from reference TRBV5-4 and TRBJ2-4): ETGVTQSPTHLIKTRGQQVTLRCSSQSGHNTVSWYQQALGQGPQFIFQYYREEENGRGNFPPRFSGLQFPNYSSELNVNALELDDSALYLCASSRGAGEGDIQYFGAGTRLSVL.

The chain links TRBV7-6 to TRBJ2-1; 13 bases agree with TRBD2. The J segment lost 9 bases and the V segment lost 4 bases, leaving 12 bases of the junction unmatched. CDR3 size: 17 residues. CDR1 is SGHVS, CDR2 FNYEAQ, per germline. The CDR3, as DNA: TGTGCCAGCAGCTACACAACTAGCGGGAGGGACCCGACTGAGCAGTTCTTC. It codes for CASSYTTSGRDPTEQFF.

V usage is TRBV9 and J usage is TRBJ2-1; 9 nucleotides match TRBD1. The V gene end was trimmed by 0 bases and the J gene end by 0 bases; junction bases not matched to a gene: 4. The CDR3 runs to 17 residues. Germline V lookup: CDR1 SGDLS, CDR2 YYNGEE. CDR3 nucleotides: TGTGCCAGCAGCGTAGTGGGGACAGGGAGCTCCTACAATGAGCAGTTCTTC. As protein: CASSVVGTGSSYNEQFF. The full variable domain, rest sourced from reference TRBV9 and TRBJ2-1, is DSGVTQTPKHLITATGQRVTLRCSPRSGDLSVYWYQQSLDQGLQFLIQYYNGEERAKGNILERFSAQQFPDLHSELNLSSLELGDSALYFCASSVVGTGSSYNEQFFGPGTRLTVL.

CDR3 bases: TGCGCCAGCAGCTGGAAGCTAGCGGGAGTAGTCAATGAGCAGTTCTTC. Translated: CASSWKLAGVVNEQFF. The V call is TRBV5-1, the J call TRBJ2-1; 10 positions match TRBD2. This CDR3 is built from 16 residues. The ends lost 3 bases at V and 6 bases at J; junction bases unmatched: 9. CDR1 and CDR2 from the germline V gene are SGHRS and YFSETQ.

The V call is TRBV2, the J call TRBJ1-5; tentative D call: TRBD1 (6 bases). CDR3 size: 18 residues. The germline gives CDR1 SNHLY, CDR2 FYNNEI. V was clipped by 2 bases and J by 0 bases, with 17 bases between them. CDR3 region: CASSEKGTGLYSNQPQHF. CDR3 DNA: TGTGCCAGCAGTGAAAAGGGTACAGGGTTATATAGCAATCAGCCCCAGCATTTT.

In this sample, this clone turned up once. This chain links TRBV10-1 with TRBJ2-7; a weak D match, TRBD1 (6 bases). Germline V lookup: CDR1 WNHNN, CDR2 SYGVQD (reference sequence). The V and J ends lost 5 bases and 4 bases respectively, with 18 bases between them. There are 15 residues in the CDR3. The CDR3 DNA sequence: TGCGCCAGCAGTAACTTTGCAGGGGCAGGATACGAGCAGTACTTC. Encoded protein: CASSNFAGAGYEQYF.

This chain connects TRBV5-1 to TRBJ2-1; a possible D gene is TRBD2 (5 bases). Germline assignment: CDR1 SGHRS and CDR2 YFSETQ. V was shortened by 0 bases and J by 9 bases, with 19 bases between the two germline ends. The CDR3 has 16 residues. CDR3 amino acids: CASSLEGRLSRGEQFF. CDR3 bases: TGCGCCAGCAGCTTGGAAGGGCGACTATCCCGGGGTGAGCAGTTCTTC.